The next 31 T cell receptor beta chains were all read from a single sample in a study of T cell responses to AZD1222 COVID-19 vaccine. The protocol was immunoSEQ multiplex PCR, while the TCRdb copy is restricted to in-frame clones and leaves out a portion. This table holds tens of thousands of clones, roughly 75% found once. Sequencing used peripheral blood, obtained 28 days after the second AZD1222 dose. The receptors were sampled from an adult who received the AZD1222 COVID-19 vaccine.

This clone was found a few times. The chain employs TRBV5-6 and TRBJ1-2; no clear D. The germline CDR1 and CDR2 sequences are SGHDT and YYEEEE. The CDR3 has 14 amino acids. With 0 bases removed from V and 4 bases from J, the gap between germline ends came to 10 bases. This CDR3 reads CASSLEGESYGYTF. The CDR3 DNA follows: TGTGCCAGCAGCTTGGAGGGTGAGAGCTATGGCTACACCTTC.

This clone occurred a few times. V gene TRBV7-9 combines with J gene TRBJ2-7; D is uncertain. The CDR3 has 12 residues. The V gene lost 3 bases and the J gene lost 2 bases, with 5 bases spanning the gap. CDR1 is SEHNR, CDR2 FQNEAQ, per germline (reference sequence). The CDR3 here is CASSFTTYEQYF. The CDR3, as DNA: TGTGCCAGCAGCTTTACTACCTACGAGCAGTACTTC.

Only a few counts were recorded for this clone. The J gene is TRBJ1-5, the V gene TRBV27; 7 bases fit TRBD1. Looked up from germline, CDR1 is MNHEY and CDR2 is SMNVEV (reference sequence). The CDR3 is 14 residues long. The junction had 9 bases not matched to a gene; V was cut back by 6 bases and J by 7 bases. The CDR3 DNA is TGTGCCAGCAGAAAAACAGGGGAAGAGCAGCCCCAGCATTTT. Translated, it gives CASRKTGEEQPQHF.

The rearrangement links TRBV28 to TRBJ2-7; TRBD1 aligns across 7 bases. The J segment lost 5 bases and the V segment lost 6 bases, leaving 4 bases of the junction unmatched. The germline gives CDR1 MDHEN, CDR2 SYDVKM. The CDR3 totals 12 residues. In DNA form, the CDR3 reads TGTGCCAGCAGGGCAGGGGGAGACGAGCAGTACTTC. It specifies CASRAGGDEQYF.

The chain combines TRBV7-3 with TRBJ2-2; no reliable D call. The germline gives CDR1 SGHTA, CDR2 FQGTGA. The CDR3 contains 13 residues. The V and J ends lost 4 bases and 3 bases respectively, with 6 bases between them. As DNA, the CDR3 is TGTGCCAGCAGCTCTAGTTACACCGGGGAGCTGTTTTTT. It translates to CASSSSYTGELFF.

The chain is built from TRBV5-6 and TRBJ1-5; D call uncertain. Trimming took off 2 bases at V and 5 bases at J, with 5 bases between the two ends. Germline CDR1 and CDR2: SGHDT and YYEEEE. The CDR3 totals 12 residues. The CDR3 region is CASSFVDQPQHF. The CDR3 DNA follows: TGTGCCAGCAGCTTCGTGGATCAGCCCCAGCATTTT.

V and J are TRBV3-1 (or the pseudogene TRBV3-2) and TRBJ2-7; D ambiguous. This CDR3 is built from 15 residues. CDR1 and CDR2 from the germline V gene are LGHDT and YNNKEL (reference sequence). The ends were cut back, 0 bases at V and 0 bases at J, with 9 bases in the middle. The CDR3 bases are TGTGCCAGCAGCCAAGATACACGGCTCTCCTACGAGCAGTACTTC. Protein: CASSQDTRLSYEQYF.

The chain joins TRBV28 to TRBJ2-3; D perhaps matches TRBD2 (6 bases). Trimming took off 3 bases at V and 0 bases at J, with 10 bases between the two ends. The CDR3 is made up of 15 amino acids. Germline V CDR1 and CDR2: MDHEN, SYDVKM. This chain's CDR3 is CASSFASGSTDTQYF. CDR3 nucleotides: TGTGCCAGCAGTTTTGCGAGCGGGAGCACAGATACGCAGTATTTT.

This clone appeared a single time. The chain couples TRBV19 to TRBJ1-5; no firm D call. Trimming removed 6 bases at V and 6 bases at J, with 15 bases between. The CDR3 is 14 residues long. Per the germline V gene, CDR1 is LNHDA and CDR2 is SQIVND (reference sequence). CDR3 nucleotides: TGTGCCAGTAGCCATAAACCCAACGGTCAGCCCCAGCATTTT. Its translation is CASSHKPNGQPQHF.

CDR3 nucleotide sequence: TGTGCCAGCAGCTTACGTACAAAGGCGGGTGAGCAGTTCTTC. This codes for CASSLRTKAGEQFF. J is TRBJ2-1 and V is TRBV11-2; perhaps TRBD2 as D (5 bases). This CDR3 comprises 14 residues. CDR1 SGHAT and CDR2 FQNNGV come from the germline V gene. V shed 2 bases and J shed 9 bases, with 14 bases lying between them.

This clone was counted a few times. This sequence joins TRBV5-1 and TRBJ2-1; a weak D match, TRBD1 (5 bases). This CDR3 contains 17 residues. Germline V lookup: CDR1 SGHRS, CDR2 YFSETQ. V was pared by 2 bases and J by 5 bases, with 20 bases between. This CDR3 is CASSFKAGHAYNNEQFF. The CDR3 region has the DNA TGCGCCAGCAGCTTTAAGGCAGGGCATGCCTATAACAATGAGCAGTTCTTC. Combining the CDR3 with reference TRBV5-1 and TRBJ2-1 gives the whole variable domain KAGVTQTPRYLIKTRGQQVTLSCSPISGHRSVSWYQQTPGQGLQFLFEYFSETQRNKGNFPGRFSGRQFSNSRSEMNVSTLELGDSALYLCASSFKAGHAYNNEQFFGPGTRLTVL.

This clone showed up just a few times. The chain carries TRBV7-9 and TRBJ1-2; D is unclear. The CDR3 contains 15 residues. Germline V gives CDR1 SEHNR, CDR2 FQNEAQ (reference sequence). V was cut by 5 bases and J by 4 bases, with 17 bases left in between. The CDR3 DNA reads TGTGCCAGCAGCGACTACGAAGGGATCAGCTATGGCTACACCTTC. Protein: CASSDYEGISYGYTF.

The rearrangement joins TRBV30 to TRBJ2-5; no clear D. The germline gives CDR1 GTSNPN, CDR2 SVGIG (reference sequence). V lost 4 bases, J lost 7 bases, and 10 bases lay in between. There are 11 residues in the CDR3. CDR3 sequence reads: CAWNRLGTQYF. The CDR3 DNA sequence: TGTGCCTGGAACCGTTTGGGGACCCAGTACTTC.

In its sample, this clone was seen once. The CDR3 is CASSQDPSMEEQYF. As DNA, the CDR3 is TGCGCCAGCAGCCAAGATCCTTCGATGGAGGAGCAGTACTTC. The genes are TRBV4-1 and TRBJ2-7; D is ambiguous. Trimming took off 0 bases at V and 7 bases at J, with 13 bases between the two ends. The CDR3 is 14 amino acids. In germline, CDR1 is MGHRA, CDR2 YSYEKL.

This rearrangement joins TRBV7-2 to TRBJ2-5, with TRBD1 as a possible D gene (6 bases). The CDR3 loop spans 16 amino acids. Per germline, CDR1 SGHTA and CDR2 FQGNSA. Deletions cut 2 bases from V and 8 bases from J, with 21 bases between. CDR3 DNA sequence: TGTGCCAGCAGCTTAAAGTCAGGGGCCCCTCCCTTAACCCAGTACTTC. Translation gives CASSLKSGAPPLTQYF.

This rearrangement joins TRBV18 to TRBJ2-7, with 10 bases matching TRBD1. Germline loops: CDR1 KGHSH, CDR2 LQKENI. The CDR3 length is 15 residues. With V trimmed by 3 bases and J by 6 bases, 8 bases remained unmatched. The CDR3 reads CASSPYGTGVSEQYF. CDR3 sequence (DNA): TGTGCCAGCTCACCTTACGGGACAGGGGTCTCCGAGCAGTACTTC.

This chain connects TRBV7-9 to TRBJ2-3, with 13 positions matching TRBD2. The CDR3 contains 16 residues. V lost 5 bases to trimming and J lost 4 bases; unmatched junction nucleotides: 6. Germline V gene sequence: CDR1 SEHNR, CDR2 FQNEAQ (reference sequence). CDR3 in amino acids: CASSPGLAGVADTQYF. CDR3 DNA: TGTGCCAGCAGCCCCGGACTAGCGGGAGTTGCAGATACGCAGTATTTT.

This chain connects TRBV18 to TRBJ2-3; D may be TRBD2 (6 bases). Trimming removed 1 base at V and 3 bases at J, with 11 bases between. Germline V gene lookup returns CDR1 KGHSH and CDR2 LQKENI. This CDR3 is 15 amino acids long. CDR3 bases: TGTGCCAGCTCACCACGGGCTGGGGGGACAGATACGCAGTATTTT. Translating gives CASSPRAGGTDTQYF. Full variable domain (missing parts from reference TRBV18 and TRBJ2-3): NAGVMQNPRHLVRRRGQEARLRCSPMKGHSHVYWYRQLPEEGLKFMVYLQKENIIDESGMPKERFSAEFPKEGPSILRIQQVVRGDSAAYFCASSPRAGGTDTQYFGPGTRLTVL.

The chain joins TRBV6-2 or TRBV6-3 to TRBJ2-3; D could derive from TRBD1 or TRBD2 (5 bases each). Trimming removed 4 bases at V and 2 bases at J, with 13 bases between. This CDR3 has 15 amino acids. Germline-derived CDR1 and CDR2 are MNHEY and SVGEGT. The CDR3 coding sequence is TGTGCCAGCAGTTCCGGGACCACTCACACAGATACGCAGTATTTT. The encoded protein is CASSSGTTHTDTQYF.

J is TRBJ1-5 and V is TRBV9; D possibly corresponds to TRBD1 (6 bases). Germline V gene sequence: CDR1 SGDLS, CDR2 YYNGEE. Trimming removed 3 bases at V and 3 bases at J, with 10 bases between. The CDR3 sequence is 14 residues long. The DNA for the CDR3 is TGTGCCAGCAGCGCCCAGGGGATCAATCAGCCCCAGCATTTT. Its protein product is CASSAQGINQPQHF.

The chain is built from TRBV30 and TRBJ1-1; D remains ambiguous. Trimming took off 3 bases at V and 0 bases at J, with 17 bases between the two ends. Germline V gives CDR1 GTSNPN, CDR2 SVGIG (reference sequence). The length of the CDR3 is 16 residues. The CDR3 sequence is CAWSETTRVVNTEAFF. The CDR3 DNA reads as TGTGCCTGGAGCGAGACAACGAGAGTGGTGAACACTGAAGCTTTCTTT.

V is TRBV28 and J is TRBJ2-2; 11 nucleotides agree with TRBD2. The germline gives CDR1 MDHEN, CDR2 SYDVKM. This CDR3 has 18 residues. Germline trimming cut 4 bases from V and 1 base from J; bases unmatched to any gene: 8. CDR3: CASSSGTSGLGNTGELFF. DNA of the CDR3: TGTGCCAGCAGTTCCGGGACTAGCGGCCTCGGGAACACCGGGGAGCTGTTTTTT.

This clone was picked up a small number of times. The chain carries TRBV4-3 and TRBJ2-7; D gene ambiguous. The CDR3 has 14 residues. CDR1 and CDR2 from the germline V gene are LGHNA and YSLEER. V was clipped by 0 bases and J by 4 bases, with 10 bases between them. The CDR3 sequence is CASSQDDRTYEQYF. The DNA for the CDR3 is TGCGCCAGCAGCCAAGATGATCGTACTTACGAGCAGTACTTC.

The chain has TRBV7-8 and TRBJ2-7; 7 bases map to TRBD1. The ends lost 8 bases at V and 3 bases at J; junction bases unmatched: 13. Germline loops: CDR1 SGHVS, CDR2 FQNEAQ. The CDR3 loop spans 15 amino acids. The DNA of the CDR3 is TGTGCCAGCCGGCAGGGGGTGGGCGGGCTCTACGAGCAGTACTTC. Encoded protein: CASRQGVGGLYEQYF.

The gene calls are TRBV2 and TRBJ2-6; no definite D call. The germline V gene has CDR1 SNHLY and CDR2 FYNNEI. Trimming stripped 8 bases from V and 0 bases from J, with 5 bases between. The CDR3 loop spans 13 amino acids. CDR3 in DNA: TGTGCCAGCTTCCTCTCTGGGGCCAACGTCCTGACTTTC. It codes for CASFLSGANVLTF.

The chain joins TRBV9 to TRBJ1-4; the D is unclear. There are 14 residues in the CDR3. Per the germline V gene, CDR1 is SGDLS and CDR2 is YYNGEE. V dropped 0 bases and J dropped 6 bases, with 9 bases sitting between them. The CDR3 loop reads CASSVGTVDEKLFF. The CDR3, as DNA: TGTGCCAGCAGCGTAGGGACCGTGGATGAAAAACTGTTTTTT.

The chain employs TRBV29-1 and TRBJ2-2; D may correspond to TRBD1 or TRBD2 (6 bases each). CDR3 length: 15 residues. CDR1 and CDR2 from the germline V gene are SQVTM and ANQGSEA. V lost 4 bases to trimming and J lost 3 bases, with 15 bases between them. The CDR3 loop is CSVAEGRGDTGELFF. DNA of the CDR3: TGCAGCGTTGCGGAGGGCAGGGGTGACACCGGGGAGCTGTTTTTT.

J is TRBJ1-5 and V is TRBV6-5; 9 nucleotides line up with TRBD1. CDR1 and CDR2 from the germline V gene are MNHEY and SVGAGI. V lost 5 bases to trimming and J lost 4 bases; unmatched junction nucleotides: 3. The CDR3 runs to 14 residues. This CDR3 is CASSRDRENQPQHF. The CDR3 nucleotides read TGTGCCAGCAGTCGGGACAGGGAAAATCAGCCCCAGCATTTT.

As for this clone: Distinct nucleotide sequences in the sample also encode this CDR3. This CDR3 is CASSFLNEQFF. CDR3 DNA sequence: TGTGCCAGCAGTTTTCTCAATGAGCAGTTCTTC. This chain joins TRBV12-3 or TRBV12-4 and TRBJ2-1; D not certain. The V end was cut by 3 bases, the J end by 6 bases, with 3 bases between. CDR3 length: 11 amino acids.

J is TRBJ1-1 and V is TRBV29-1, with TRBD1 as a possible D gene (6 bases). This CDR3 comprises 11 residues. Germline assignment: CDR1 SQVTM and CDR2 ANQGSEA. The CDR3 DNA reads as TGCGGGGGGCAAACGAACACTGAAGCTTTCTTT. Protein product: CGGQTNTEAFF.

CDR3 sequence reads: CASSYVQGVDTQYF. The CDR3 bases are TGTGCCAGCAGTTACGTCCAGGGGGTAGATACGCAGTATTTT. The V and J genes are TRBV6-5 and TRBJ2-3, with TRBD1 matching over 7 bases. Germline-derived CDR1 and CDR2 are MNHEY and SVGAGI. V shed 2 bases, J shed 5 bases, and the junction held 4 bases outside the gene matches. The CDR3 sequence is 14 residues long.